This T cell receptor beta chain was sequenced during a study of T cell responses to AZD1222 COVID-19 vaccine. Study-level points and caveats: Spike-specific TCR breadth and depth were elevated following two AZD1222 doses. Possibly, clonal diversity was underestimated; donors were largely white British and included more females. Among vaccine-associated CD4 TCRs, coverage spanned spike, with dominance at 160-218 and 743-854.

V lost 3 bases to trimming and J lost 2 bases; unmatched junction nucleotides: 2. Germline CDR1 and CDR2: GTSNPN and SVGIG (reference sequence). This CDR3 is built from 13 residues. This clone has a handful of counts. Its antigen is as yet unknown. Sequencing was performed with immunoSEQ multiplex PCR; in TCRdb, only in-frame clones are kept and a portion is missing. Here the sample spans about 64,000 clones, 85% to 95% being singletons. The material sequenced was peripheral blood, taken 28 days after the second dose of the MenACWY control vaccine. The chain employs TRBV30 and TRBJ2-7; TRBD2 agrees at 9 bases. The TCR sequence derives from an adult who received the MenACWY meningococcal vaccine as a control. The CDR3: CAWRLAGTYEQYF. The DNA for the CDR3 is TGTGCCTGGAGACTAGCGGGCACCTACGAGCAGTACTTC.